Listed below are T cell receptor beta chains from one sample, sequenced in a study of Graves' ophthalmopathy and Graves' hyperthyroidism. TCRdb passed the multiplex PCR reads through MiXCR, listing each CDR3 protein once. The data hold about 740,000 distinct CDR3 sequences, with roughly 41% observed a single time. What was sequenced was peripheral blood. These receptors were obtained from an adult man with Graves' ophthalmopathy. Each CDR3 is given with its conserved first and last residue. Each record gives: clone size, V gene, D gene, J gene, CDR3 protein, CDR3 DNA. The D gene is left open where the match is weak. A row's size may be missing; if present it is once, few, many or a size class.

>many|TRBV14|.|TRBJ2-7
CASSQDRPPRGRYEQYF
TGTGCCAGCAGCCAAGATCGGCCCCCCAGGGGAAGGTACGAGCAGTACTTC
>.|TRBV3-1|TRBD2|TRBJ2-7
CASSGLAGTYEQYF
TGTGCCAGCAGCGGGCTAGCGGGGACCTACGAGCAGTACTTC
>few|TRBV15|TRBD1|TRBJ2-7
CATREYRGGEQYF
TGTGCCACCAGGGAATACAGGGGCGGCGAGCAGTACTTC
>many|TRBV6-6|.|TRBJ1-5
CASSNNQPQHF
TGTGCCAGCAGCAACAATCAGCCCCAGCATTTT
>.|TRBV29-1|.|TRBJ2-5
CSVKVVRSQETQYF
TGCAGCGTTAAAGTGGTCCGTAGCCAAGAGACCCAGTACTTC
>few|TRBV7-8|TRBD1|TRBJ2-6
CASRGTDLPGANVLTF
TGTGCCAGCAGGGGGACAGACCTCCCCGGGGCCAACGTCCTGACTTTC
>few|TRBV20-1|TRBD1|TRBJ2-7
CSAPRGTGPYEQYF
TGCAGTGCTCCTCGAGGGACAGGGCCCTACGAGCAGTACTTC
>.|TRBV7-9|.|TRBJ2-7
CASSLVVGSSYEQYF
TGTGCCAGCAGCTTAGTAGTGGGGTCCTCCTACGAGCAGTACTTC
>.|TRBV7-9|TRBD1|TRBJ1-2
CASSLVGQGISQGLNGYTF
TGCGCCAGCAGCTTGGTGGGACAGGGGATCTCTCAGGGGTTAAATGGCTACACCTTC
>few|TRBV9|TRBD1|TRBJ1-1
CASSYLGDRGTEAFF
TGTGCCAGCAGTTACTTGGGGGACAGAGGCACTGAAGCTTTCTTT
>few|TRBV7-3|.|TRBJ1-1
CASSLLLEAFF
TGTGCCAGCAGCCTCTTACTTGAAGCTTTCTTT
>.|TRBV20-1|.|TRBJ2-7
CSAILSGAVYEQYF
TGCAGTGCTATTCTTTCGGGGGCGGTCTACGAGCAGTACTTC
>.|TRBV15|.|TRBJ1-2
CATSSSGRRYGYTF
TGTGCCACCAGCAGCTCGGGCAGGCGATATGGCTACACCTTC
>.|TRBV25-1|TRBD2|TRBJ2-2
CASSLRGLAGDTGELFF
TGTGCCAGCAGCTTACGCGGACTAGCGGGGGACACCGGGGAGCTGTTTTTT
>many|TRBV7-9|.|TRBJ1-2
CASSLLRDGYTF
TGTGCCAGCAGCCTACTCAGGGACGGCTACACCTTC
>.|TRBV2|.|TRBJ1-1
CASIRFGNTEASF
TGTGCCAGTATCCGGTTCGGAAACACTGAAGCTTCCTTT
>many|TRBV29-1|TRBD1|TRBJ2-7
CSAAVRQGNYEQYF
TGCAGCGCCGCCGTAAGACAGGGCAACTACGAGCAGTACTTC
>many|TRBV7-9|.|TRBJ1-1
CASSTTSNTEAFF
TGTGCCAGCAGCACGACGAGCAACACTGAAGCTTTCTTT
>.|TRBV7-8|.|TRBJ1-1
CASSLELTGQKNTEAFF
TGTGCCAGCAGCTTAGAATTGACAGGCCAGAAGAACACTGAAGCTTTCTTT
>.|TRBV12-3/TRBV12-4|TRBD2|TRBJ2-7
CASSPGTSGGTSSYEQYF
TGTGCCAGCAGTCCTGGGACTAGCGGGGGAACGAGCTCCTACGAGCAGTACTTC
>.|TRBV2|.|TRBJ2-3
CASRLPSSDTQYF
TGTGCCAGCAGATTGCCCTCCTCAGATACGCAGTATTTT
>many|TRBV7-3|.|TRBJ1-1
CASSLLADTEAFF
TGTGCCAGCAGCTTATTGGCGGACACTGAAGCTTTCTTT
>many|TRBV20-1|TRBD1|TRBJ1-1
CSAVNRGIHTEAFF
TGCAGTGCTGTTAACAGGGGAATACACACTGAAGCTTTCTTT
>.|TRBV25-1|TRBD2|TRBJ2-2
CASSPRLAGGVGELFF
TGTGCCAGCAGCCCCAGACTAGCGGGAGGGGTCGGGGAGCTGTTTTTT
>.|TRBV7-9|.|TRBJ2-5
CASSLSSLQETQYF
TGTGCCAGCAGCTTATCTAGTCTACAAGAGACCCAGTACTTC
>many|TRBV11-2|.|TRBJ1-2
CASSLMRQVDYGYTF
TGTGCCAGCAGCTTAATGCGACAGGTAGACTATGGCTACACCTTC
>few|TRBV20-1|.|TRBJ2-2
CSARRFGGELFF
TGCAGTGCTAGAAGGTTCGGCGGGGAGCTGTTTTTT